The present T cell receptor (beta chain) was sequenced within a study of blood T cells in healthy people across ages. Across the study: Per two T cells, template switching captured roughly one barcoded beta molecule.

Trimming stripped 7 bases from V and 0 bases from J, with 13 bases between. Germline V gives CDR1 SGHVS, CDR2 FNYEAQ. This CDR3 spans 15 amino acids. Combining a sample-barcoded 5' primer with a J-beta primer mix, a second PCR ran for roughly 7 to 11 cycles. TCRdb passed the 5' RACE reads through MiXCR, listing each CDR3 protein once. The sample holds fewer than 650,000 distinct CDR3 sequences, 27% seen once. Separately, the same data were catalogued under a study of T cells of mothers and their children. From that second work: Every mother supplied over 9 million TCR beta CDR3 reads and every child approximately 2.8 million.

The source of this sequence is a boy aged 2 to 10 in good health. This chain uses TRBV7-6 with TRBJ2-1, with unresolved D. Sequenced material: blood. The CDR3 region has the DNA TGTGCCAGCATGTCCGGCACCGGCTCCTACAATGAGCAGTTCTTC. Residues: CASMSGTGSYNEQFF.